This T cell receptor beta chain was identified during a study of PD-1 blockade in mismatch repair-deficient tumors. The count of this clone is one. Unmatched junction bases numbered 8, after V lost 4 bases and J lost 6 bases. This CDR3 comprises 14 residues. Germline lookup yields CDR1 SGHTA and CDR2 FQGNSA. Only in-frame clones appear in the TCRdb table, and some are missing; sequencing was by immunoSEQ multiplex PCR. The sample includes under 20,000 clones, more than 65% of them seen just once. The gene calls are TRBV7-2 and TRBJ2-5, with 7 bases aligning to TRBD1. This TCR was sampled from an adult with mismatch repair-deficient cancer. Sequenced here: PBMCs, sampled 4 weeks after starting pembrolizumab. The DNA of the CDR3 is TGTGCCAGCAGCTCGATGGGACAGCGGAAGACCCAGTACTTC. Translating it yields CASSSMGQRKTQYF. Looking up the rest from reference TRBV7-2 and TRBJ2-5 gives the full variable domain: GAGVSQSPSNKVTEKGKDVELRCDPISGHTALYWYRQSLGQGLEFLIYFQGNSAPDKSGLPSDRFSAERTGGSVSTLTIQRTQQEDSAVYLCASSSMGQRKTQYFGPGTRLLVL.